This T cell receptor (beta chain) stems from a study of regulatory T cells in long-lasting Graves disease. Study results and limitations: Investigators studied peripheral blood only, not thyroid tissue.

Investigators prepared the TCR beta libraries by applying iRepertoire HTBI primers and Arm-PCR of CDR3 regions. TCRdb fed the multiplex PCR reads into MiXCR, producing one record per CDR3 protein. The repertoire includes 400,000 to 500,000 distinct CDR3 sequences, around a fifth of them detected once, and roughly 14% sits in the top ten. Notes on this clonotype: What it binds is not known.

Trimming cost V 3 bases and J 4 bases, with 21 bases left between them. The CDR3 is 17 amino acids. Germline loops: CDR1 SGHDN, CDR2 FVKESK. Noted time point: persistent/refractory GD, antithyroid drugs over 5 years with positive TRAb. From RNA extracted from PBMCs, the TCR library was made. This receptor was identified in a female donor with Graves disease. V gene TRBV14 combines with J gene TRBJ2-5; D may correspond to TRBD1 or TRBD2 (5 bases each). The sample in question was peripheral blood mononuclear cells (PBMCs), obtained when the disease was refractory, from a patient treated with antithyroid drugs. The CDR3 loop reads CASSQLTFQWGIETQYF. The DNA of the CDR3 is TGTGCCAGCAGCCAGCTCACTTTCCAGTGGGGGATAGAGACCCAGTACTTC. The entire variable domain, with the rest obtained from reference TRBV14 and TRBJ2-5, is as follows: EAGVTQFPSHSVIEKGQTVTLRCDPISGHDNLYWYRRVMGKEIKFLLHFVKESKQDESGMPNNRFLAERTGGTYSTLKVQPAELEDSGVYFCASSQLTFQWGIETQYFGPGTRLLVL.